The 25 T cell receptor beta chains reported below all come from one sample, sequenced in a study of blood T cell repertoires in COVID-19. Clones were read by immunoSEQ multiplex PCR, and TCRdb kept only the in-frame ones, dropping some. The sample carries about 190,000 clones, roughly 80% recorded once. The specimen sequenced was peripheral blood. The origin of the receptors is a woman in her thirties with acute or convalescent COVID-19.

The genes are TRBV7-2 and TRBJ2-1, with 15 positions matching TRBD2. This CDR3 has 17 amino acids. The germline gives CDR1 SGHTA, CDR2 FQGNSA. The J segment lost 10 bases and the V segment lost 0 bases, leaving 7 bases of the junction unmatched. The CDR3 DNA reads TGTGCCAGCAGCTTAGCGCGGACTAGCGGGAGGGCAGGGGAGCAGTTCTTC. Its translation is CASSLARTSGRAGEQFF.

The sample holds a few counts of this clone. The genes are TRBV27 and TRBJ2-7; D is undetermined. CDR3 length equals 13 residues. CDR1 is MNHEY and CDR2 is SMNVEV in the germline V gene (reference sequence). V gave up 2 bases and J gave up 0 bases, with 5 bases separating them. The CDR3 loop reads CASSLGNSYEQYF. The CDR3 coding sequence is TGTGCCAGCAGTTTAGGCAACTCCTACGAGCAGTACTTC.

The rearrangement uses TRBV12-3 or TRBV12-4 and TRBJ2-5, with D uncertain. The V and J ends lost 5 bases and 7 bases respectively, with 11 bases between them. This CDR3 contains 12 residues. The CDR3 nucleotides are TGTGCCAGCAGTCCCACTTTGTCGACCCAGTACTTC. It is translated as CASSPTLSTQYF.

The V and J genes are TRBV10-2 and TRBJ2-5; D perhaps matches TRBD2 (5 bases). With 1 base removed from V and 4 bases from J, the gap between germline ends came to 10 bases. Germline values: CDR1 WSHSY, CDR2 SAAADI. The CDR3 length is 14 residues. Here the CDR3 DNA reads TGCGCCAGCAGTGAGTACGGGATCTCAGAGACCCAGTACTTC. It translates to CASSEYGISETQYF.

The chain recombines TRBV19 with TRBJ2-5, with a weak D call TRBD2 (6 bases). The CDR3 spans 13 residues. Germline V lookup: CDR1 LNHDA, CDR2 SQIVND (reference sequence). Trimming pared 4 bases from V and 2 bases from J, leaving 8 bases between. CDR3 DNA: TGTGCCAGTAGTAGGACTAAGCAAGAGACCCAGTACTTC. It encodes CASSRTKQETQYF.

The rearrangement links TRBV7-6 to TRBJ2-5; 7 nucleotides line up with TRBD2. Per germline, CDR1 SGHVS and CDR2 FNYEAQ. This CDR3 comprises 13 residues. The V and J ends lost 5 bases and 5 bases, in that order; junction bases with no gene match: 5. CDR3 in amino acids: CASSTMGGETQYF. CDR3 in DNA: TGTGCCAGCAGCACAATGGGGGGGGAGACCCAGTACTTC.

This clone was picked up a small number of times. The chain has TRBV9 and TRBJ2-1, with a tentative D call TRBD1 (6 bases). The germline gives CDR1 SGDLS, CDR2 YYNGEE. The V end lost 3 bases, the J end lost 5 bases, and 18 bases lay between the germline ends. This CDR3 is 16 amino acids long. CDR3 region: CASSEHDRFKNNEQFF. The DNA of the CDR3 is TGTGCCAGCAGCGAGCACGACAGGTTTAAGAACAATGAGCAGTTCTTC.

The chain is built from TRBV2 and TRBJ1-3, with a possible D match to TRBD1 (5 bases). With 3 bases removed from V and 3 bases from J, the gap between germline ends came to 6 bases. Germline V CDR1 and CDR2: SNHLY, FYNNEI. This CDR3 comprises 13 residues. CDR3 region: CASSDRVGNTIYF. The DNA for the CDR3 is TGTGCCAGCAGTGACAGGGTTGGAAACACCATATATTTT.

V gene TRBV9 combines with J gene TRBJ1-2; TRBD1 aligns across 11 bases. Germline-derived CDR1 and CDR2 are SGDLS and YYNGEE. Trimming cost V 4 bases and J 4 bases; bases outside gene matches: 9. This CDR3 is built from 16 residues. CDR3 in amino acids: CASSHGQGAVAYGYTF. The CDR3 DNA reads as TGTGCCAGCAGCCATGGACAGGGGGCTGTAGCCTATGGCTACACCTTC.

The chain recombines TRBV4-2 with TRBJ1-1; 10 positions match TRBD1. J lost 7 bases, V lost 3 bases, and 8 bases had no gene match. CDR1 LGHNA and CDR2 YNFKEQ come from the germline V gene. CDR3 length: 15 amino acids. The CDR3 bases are TGTGCCAGCAGCCAGGTAGGGACAGGGGCGATTGAAGCTTTCTTT. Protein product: CASSQVGTGAIEAFF.

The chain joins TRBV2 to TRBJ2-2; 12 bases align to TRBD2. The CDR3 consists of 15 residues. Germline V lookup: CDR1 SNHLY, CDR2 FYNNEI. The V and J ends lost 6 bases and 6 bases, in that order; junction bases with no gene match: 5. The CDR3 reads CASRRLAGESGELFF. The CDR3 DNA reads TGTGCCAGCAGGAGACTAGCGGGAGAATCCGGGGAGCTGTTTTTT.

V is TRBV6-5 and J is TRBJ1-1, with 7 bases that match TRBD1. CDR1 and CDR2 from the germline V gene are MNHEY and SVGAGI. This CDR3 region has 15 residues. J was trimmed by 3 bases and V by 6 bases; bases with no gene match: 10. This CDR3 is CASSALRTGDTEAFF. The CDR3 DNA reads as TGTGCCAGCAGCGCACTTAGGACAGGCGACACTGAAGCTTTCTTT.

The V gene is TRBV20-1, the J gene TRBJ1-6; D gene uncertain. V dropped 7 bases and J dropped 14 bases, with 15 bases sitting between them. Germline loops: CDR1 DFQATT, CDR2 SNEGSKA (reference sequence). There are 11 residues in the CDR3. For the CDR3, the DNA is TGCAGTGTCGGTCCCCTAATATCCCTCCACTTT. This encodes CSVGPLISLHF.

CDR3 protein: CASSSTGLGGTQYF. The CDR3 DNA sequence: TGTGCCAGCAGTTCGACGGGACTGGGGGGGACCCAGTACTTC. The rearrangement links TRBV6-2 or TRBV6-3 to TRBJ2-5, with D possibly TRBD2 on 6 matching bases. Looked up from germline, CDR1 is MNHEY and CDR2 is SVGEGT. The CDR3 spans 14 residues. V shed 4 bases and J shed 7 bases, with 16 bases lying between them.

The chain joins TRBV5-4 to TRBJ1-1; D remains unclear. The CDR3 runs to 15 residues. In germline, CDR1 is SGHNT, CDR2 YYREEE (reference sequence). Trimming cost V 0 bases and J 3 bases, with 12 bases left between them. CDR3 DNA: TGTGCCAGCAGCTTGGGGCCCGTTGTCTACACTGAAGCTTTCTTT. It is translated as CASSLGPVVYTEAFF.

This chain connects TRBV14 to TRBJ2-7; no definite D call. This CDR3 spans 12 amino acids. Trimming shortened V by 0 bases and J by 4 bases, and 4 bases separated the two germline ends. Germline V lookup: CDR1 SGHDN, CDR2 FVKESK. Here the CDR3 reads CASSQERYEQYF. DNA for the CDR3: TGTGCCAGCAGCCAAGAACGGTACGAGCAGTACTTC.

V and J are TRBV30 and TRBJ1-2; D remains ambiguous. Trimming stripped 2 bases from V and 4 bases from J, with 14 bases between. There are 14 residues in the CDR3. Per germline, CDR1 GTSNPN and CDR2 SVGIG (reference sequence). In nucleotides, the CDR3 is TGTGCCTGGAGTCGGGAGGGCCGGGGCTATGGCTACACCTTC. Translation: CAWSREGRGYGYTF. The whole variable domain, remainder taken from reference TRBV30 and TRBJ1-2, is SQTIHQWPATLVQPVGSPLSLECTVEGTSNPNLYWYRQAAGRGLQLLFYSVGIGQISSEVPQNLSASRPQDRQFILSSKKLLLSDSGFYLCAWSREGRGYGYTFGSGTRLTVV.

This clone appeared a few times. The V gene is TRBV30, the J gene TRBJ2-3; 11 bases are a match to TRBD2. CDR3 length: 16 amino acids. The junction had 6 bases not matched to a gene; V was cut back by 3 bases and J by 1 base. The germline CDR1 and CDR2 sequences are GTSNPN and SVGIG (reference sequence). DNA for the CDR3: TGTGCCTGGAGCGCACTAGCGGGGGCGGGCACAGATACGCAGTATTTT. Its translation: CAWSALAGAGTDTQYF. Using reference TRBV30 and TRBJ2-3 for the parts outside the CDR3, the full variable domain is SQTIHQWPATLVQPVGSPLSLECTVEGTSNPNLYWYRQAAGRGLQLLFYSVGIGQISSEVPQNLSASRPQDRQFILSSKKLLLSDSGFYLCAWSALAGAGTDTQYFGPGTRLTVL.

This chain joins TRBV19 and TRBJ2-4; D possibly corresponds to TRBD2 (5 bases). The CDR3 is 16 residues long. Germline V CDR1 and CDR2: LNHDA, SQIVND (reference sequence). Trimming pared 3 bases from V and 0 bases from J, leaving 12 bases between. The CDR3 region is CASSMGSNLAKNIQYF. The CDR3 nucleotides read TGTGCCAGTAGTATGGGGAGTAACCTAGCCAAAAACATTCAGTACTTC.

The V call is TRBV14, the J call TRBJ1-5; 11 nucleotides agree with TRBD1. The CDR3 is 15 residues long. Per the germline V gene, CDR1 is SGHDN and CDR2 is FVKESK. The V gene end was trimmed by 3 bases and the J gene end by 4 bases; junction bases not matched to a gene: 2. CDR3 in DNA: TGTGCCAGCAGCCAGGGACAGGGGGTTAATCAGCCCCAGCATTTT. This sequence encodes CASSQGQGVNQPQHF.

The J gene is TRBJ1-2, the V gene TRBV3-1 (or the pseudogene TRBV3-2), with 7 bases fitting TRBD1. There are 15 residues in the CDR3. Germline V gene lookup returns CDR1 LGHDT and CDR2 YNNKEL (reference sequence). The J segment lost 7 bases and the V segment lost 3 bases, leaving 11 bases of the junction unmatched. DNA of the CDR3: TGTGCCAGCAGCCAGGATACCACAGGGGTGAGTGGCTACACCTTC. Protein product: CASSQDTTGVSGYTF.

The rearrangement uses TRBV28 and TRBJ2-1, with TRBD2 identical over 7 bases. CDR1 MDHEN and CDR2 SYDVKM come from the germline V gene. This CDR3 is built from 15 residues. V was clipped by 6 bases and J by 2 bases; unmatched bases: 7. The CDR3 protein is CASSPSGATYNEQFF. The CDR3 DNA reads TGTGCCAGCAGCCCAAGCGGGGCAACCTACAATGAGCAGTTCTTC. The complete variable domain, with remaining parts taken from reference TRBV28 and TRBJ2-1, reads DVKVTQSSRYLVKRTGEKVFLECVQDMDHENMFWYRQDPGLGLRLIYFSYDVKMKEKGDIPEGYSVSREKKERFSLILESASTNQTSMYLCASSPSGATYNEQFFGPGTRLTVL.

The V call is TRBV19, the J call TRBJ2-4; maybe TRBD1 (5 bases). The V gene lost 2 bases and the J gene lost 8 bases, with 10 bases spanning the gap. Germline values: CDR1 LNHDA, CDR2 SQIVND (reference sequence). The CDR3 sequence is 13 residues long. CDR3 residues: CASSIWQGDIQYF. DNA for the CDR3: TGTGCCAGTAGTATATGGCAGGGTGACATTCAGTACTTC.

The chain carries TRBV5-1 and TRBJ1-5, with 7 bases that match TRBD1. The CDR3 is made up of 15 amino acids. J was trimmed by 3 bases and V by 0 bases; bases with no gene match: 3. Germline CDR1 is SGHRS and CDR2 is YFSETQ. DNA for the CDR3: TGCGCCAGCAGCTTGGGGGACAGATTCAATCAGCCCCAGCATTTT. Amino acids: CASSLGDRFNQPQHF.

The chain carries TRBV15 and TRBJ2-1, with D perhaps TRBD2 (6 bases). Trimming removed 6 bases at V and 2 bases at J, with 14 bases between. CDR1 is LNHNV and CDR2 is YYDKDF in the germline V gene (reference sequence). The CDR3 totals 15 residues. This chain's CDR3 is CATRSRGGAYNEQFF. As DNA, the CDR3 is TGTGCCACCAGGTCCCGGGGCGGGGCCTACAATGAGCAGTTCTTC. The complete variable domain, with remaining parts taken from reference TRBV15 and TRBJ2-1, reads DAMVIQNPRYQVTQFGKPVTLSCSQTLNHNVMYWYQQKSSQAPKLLFHYYDKDFNNEADTPDNFQSRRPNTSFCFLDIRSPGLGDTAMYLCATRSRGGAYNEQFFGPGTRLTVL.